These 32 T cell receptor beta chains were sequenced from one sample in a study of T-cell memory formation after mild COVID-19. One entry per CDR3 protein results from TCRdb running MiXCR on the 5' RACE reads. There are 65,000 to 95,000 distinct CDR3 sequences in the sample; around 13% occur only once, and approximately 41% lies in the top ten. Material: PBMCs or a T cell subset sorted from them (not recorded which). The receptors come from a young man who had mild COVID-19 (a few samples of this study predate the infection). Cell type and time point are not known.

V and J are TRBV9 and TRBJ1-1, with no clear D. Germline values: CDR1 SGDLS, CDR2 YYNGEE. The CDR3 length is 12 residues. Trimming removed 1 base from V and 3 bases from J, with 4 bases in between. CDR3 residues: CASSVSDTEAFF. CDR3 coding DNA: TGTGCCAGCAGCGTATCCGACACTGAAGCTTTCTTT.

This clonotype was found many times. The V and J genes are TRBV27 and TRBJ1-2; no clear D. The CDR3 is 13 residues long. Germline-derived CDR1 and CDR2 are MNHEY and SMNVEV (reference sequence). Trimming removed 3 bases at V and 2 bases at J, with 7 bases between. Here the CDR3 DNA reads TGTGCCAGCAGTTTTCGCGTAAACTATGGCTACACCTTC. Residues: CASSFRVNYGYTF.

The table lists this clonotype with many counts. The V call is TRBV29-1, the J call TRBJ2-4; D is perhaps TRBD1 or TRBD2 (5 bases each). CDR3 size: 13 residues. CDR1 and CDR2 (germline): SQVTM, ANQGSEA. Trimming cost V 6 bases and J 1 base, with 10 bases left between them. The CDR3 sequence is CSVRWGAKNIQYF. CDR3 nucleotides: TGCAGCGTCCGATGGGGGGCCAAAAACATTCAGTACTTC. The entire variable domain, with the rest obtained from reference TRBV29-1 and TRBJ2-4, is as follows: SAVISQKPSRDICQRGTSLTIQCQVDSQVTMMFWYRQQPGQSLTLIATANQGSEATYESGFVIDKFPISRPNLTFSTLTVSNMSPEDSSIYLCSVRWGAKNIQYFGAGTRLSVL.

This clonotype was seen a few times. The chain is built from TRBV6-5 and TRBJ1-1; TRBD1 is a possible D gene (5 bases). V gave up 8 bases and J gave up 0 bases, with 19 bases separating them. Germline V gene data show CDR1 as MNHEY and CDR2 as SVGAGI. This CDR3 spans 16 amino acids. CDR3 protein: CASSLMGVSLNTEAFF. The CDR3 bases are TGTGCCAGCTCTCTGATGGGGGTCTCCCTGAACACTGAAGCTTTCTTT.

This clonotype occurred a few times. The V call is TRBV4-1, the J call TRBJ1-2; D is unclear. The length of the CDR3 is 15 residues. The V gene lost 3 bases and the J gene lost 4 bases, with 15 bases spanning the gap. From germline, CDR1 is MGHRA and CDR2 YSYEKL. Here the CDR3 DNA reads TGCGCCAGCAGCCATCCCGCGGGCAGGAGCTATGGCTACACCTTC. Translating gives CASSHPAGRSYGYTF.

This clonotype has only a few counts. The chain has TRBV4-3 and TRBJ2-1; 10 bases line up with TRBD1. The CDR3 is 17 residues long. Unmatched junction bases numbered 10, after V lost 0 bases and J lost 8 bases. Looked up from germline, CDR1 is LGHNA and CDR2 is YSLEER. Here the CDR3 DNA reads TGCGCCAGCAGCCAAGACCACCGGACAGGGGGGCCAGATGAGCAGTTCTTC. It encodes CASSQDHRTGGPDEQFF.

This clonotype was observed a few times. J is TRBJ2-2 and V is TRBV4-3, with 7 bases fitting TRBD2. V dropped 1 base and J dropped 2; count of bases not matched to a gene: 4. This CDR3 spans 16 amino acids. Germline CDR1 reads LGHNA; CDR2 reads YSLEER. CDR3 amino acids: CASSQVLAANTGELFF. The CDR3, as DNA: TGCGCCAGCAGCCAAGTCCTAGCGGCCAACACCGGGGAGCTGTTTTTT.

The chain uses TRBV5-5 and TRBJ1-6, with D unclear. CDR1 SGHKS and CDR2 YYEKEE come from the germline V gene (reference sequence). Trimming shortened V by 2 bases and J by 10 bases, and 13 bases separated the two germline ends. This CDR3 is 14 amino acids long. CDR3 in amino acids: CASSFLTFGSPLHF. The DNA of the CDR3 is TGTGCCAGCAGCTTCTTAACTTTTGGGTCACCCCTCCACTTT.

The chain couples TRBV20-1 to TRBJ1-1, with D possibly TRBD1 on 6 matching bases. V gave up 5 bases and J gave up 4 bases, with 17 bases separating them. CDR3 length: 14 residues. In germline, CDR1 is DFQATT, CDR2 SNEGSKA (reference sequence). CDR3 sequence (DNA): TGCAGTGCTTCGGACAGCGCTTATGGCACTGAAGCTTTCTTT. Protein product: CSASDSAYGTEAFF.

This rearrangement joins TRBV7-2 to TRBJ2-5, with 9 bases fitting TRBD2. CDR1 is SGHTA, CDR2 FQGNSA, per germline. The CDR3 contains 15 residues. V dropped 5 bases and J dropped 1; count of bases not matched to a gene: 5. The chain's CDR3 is CASSQSGGSQETQYF. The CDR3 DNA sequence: TGTGCCAGCAGCCAGAGCGGGGGGTCCCAAGAGACCCAGTACTTC.

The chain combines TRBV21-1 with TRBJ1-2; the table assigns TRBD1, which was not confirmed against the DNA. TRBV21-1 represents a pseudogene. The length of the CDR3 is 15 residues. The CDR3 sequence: CASSRDRGVNYGYTF. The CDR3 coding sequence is TGTGCCAGCAGCAGAGACAGGGGAGTTAACTATGGCTACACCTTC.

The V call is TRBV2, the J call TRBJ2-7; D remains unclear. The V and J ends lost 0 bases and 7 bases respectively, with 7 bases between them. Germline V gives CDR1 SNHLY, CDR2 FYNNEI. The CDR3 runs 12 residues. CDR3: CASSEASQEQYV. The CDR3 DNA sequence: TGTGCCAGCAGTGAAGCGAGCCAGGAGCAGTACGTC.

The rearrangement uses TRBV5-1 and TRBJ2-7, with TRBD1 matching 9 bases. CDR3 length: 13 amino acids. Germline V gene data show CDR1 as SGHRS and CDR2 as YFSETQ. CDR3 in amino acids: CASSLGGTGLPTV. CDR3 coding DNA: TGCGCCAGCAGCCTGGGTGGGACAGGGCTCCCCACGGTT.

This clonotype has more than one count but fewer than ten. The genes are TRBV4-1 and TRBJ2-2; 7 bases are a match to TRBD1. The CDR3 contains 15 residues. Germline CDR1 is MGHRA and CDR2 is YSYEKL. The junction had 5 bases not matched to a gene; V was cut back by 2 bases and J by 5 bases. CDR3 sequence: CASSQSTGMTGELFF. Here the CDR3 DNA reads TGCGCCAGCAGCCAATCGACAGGGATGACCGGGGAGCTGTTTTTT.

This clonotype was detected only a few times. The DNA for the CDR3 is TGTGCCAGCAGCGCGGGACTAGCGTCCGGGGGTGAGCAGTTCTTC. It yields the protein CASSAGLASGGEQFF. The rearrangement links TRBV9 to TRBJ2-1; TRBD2 matches at 10 bases. This CDR3 has 15 residues. The V and J ends lost 3 bases and 9 bases, in that order; junction bases with no gene match: 9. The germline CDR1 and CDR2 sequences are SGDLS and YYNGEE.

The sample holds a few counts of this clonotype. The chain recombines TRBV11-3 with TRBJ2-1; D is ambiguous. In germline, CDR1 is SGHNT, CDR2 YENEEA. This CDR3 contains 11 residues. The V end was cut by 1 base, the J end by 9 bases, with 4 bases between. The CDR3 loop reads CASSLGVEQFF. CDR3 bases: TGTGCCAGCAGCTTAGGGGTTGAGCAGTTCTTC. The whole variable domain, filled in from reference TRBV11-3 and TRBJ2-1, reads EAGVVQSPRYKIIEKKQPVAFWCNPISGHNTLYWYLQNLGQGPELLIRYENEEAVDDSQLPKDRFSAERLKGVDSTLKIQPAELGDSAVYLCASSLGVEQFFGPGTRLTVL.

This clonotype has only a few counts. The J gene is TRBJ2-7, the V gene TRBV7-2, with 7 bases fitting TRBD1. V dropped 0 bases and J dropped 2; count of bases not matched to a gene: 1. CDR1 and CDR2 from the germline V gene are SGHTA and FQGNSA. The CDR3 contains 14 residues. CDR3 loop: CASSLAGGPYEQYV. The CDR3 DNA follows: TGTGCCAGCAGCTTAGCAGGGGGCCCCTACGAGCAGTACGTC.

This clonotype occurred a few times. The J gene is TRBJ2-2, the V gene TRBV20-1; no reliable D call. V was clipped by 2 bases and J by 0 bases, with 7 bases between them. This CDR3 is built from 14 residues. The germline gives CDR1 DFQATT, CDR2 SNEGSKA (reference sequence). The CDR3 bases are TGCAGTGCTAGAAAGACACCGAACACCGGGGAGCTGTTTTTT. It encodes CSARKTPNTGELFF.

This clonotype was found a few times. The CDR3 DNA reads TGTGCCAGCAGCCCGGGACTAGCGGCCACAGATACGCAGTATTTT. Protein product: CASSPGLAATDTQYF. This rearrangement joins TRBV11-2 to TRBJ2-3; 11 nucleotides agree with TRBD2. This CDR3 contains 15 residues. From germline, CDR1 is SGHAT and CDR2 FQNNGV. V was pared by 5 bases and J by 2 bases, with 3 bases of the junction left unmatched.

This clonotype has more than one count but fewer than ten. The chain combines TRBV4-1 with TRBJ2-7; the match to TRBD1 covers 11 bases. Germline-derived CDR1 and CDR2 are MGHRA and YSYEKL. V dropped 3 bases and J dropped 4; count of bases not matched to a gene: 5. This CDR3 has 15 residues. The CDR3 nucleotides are TGCGCCAGCAGCCAGGGACAGGGGGGGGTTTACGAGCAGTACTTC. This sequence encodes CASSQGQGGVYEQYF.

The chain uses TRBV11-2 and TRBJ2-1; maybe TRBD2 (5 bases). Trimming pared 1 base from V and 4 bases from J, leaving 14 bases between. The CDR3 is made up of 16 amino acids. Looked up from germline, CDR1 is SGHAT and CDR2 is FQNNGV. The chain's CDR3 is CASSLGLRAYYNEQFF. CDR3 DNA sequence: TGTGCCAGCAGCTTAGGATTGCGGGCTTATTACAATGAGCAGTTCTTC.

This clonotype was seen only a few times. CDR3 region: CASSTGQSYDEQYF. CDR3 DNA sequence: TGTGCCAGCAGCACAGGACAGTCGTACGACGAGCAGTACTTC. The gene calls are TRBV9 and TRBJ2-7; perhaps TRBD1 as D (6 bases). Trimming shortened V by 4 bases and J by 5 bases, and 16 bases separated the two germline ends. CDR1 SGDLS and CDR2 YYNGEE come from the germline V gene. This CDR3 comprises 14 residues. Full variable domain (outside the CDR3, taken from reference TRBV9 and TRBJ2-7): DSGVTQTPKHLITATGQRVTLRCSPRSGDLSVYWYQQSLDQGLQFLIQYYNGEERAKGNILERFSAQQFPDLHSELNLSSLELGDSALYFCASSTGQSYDEQYFGPGTRLTVT.

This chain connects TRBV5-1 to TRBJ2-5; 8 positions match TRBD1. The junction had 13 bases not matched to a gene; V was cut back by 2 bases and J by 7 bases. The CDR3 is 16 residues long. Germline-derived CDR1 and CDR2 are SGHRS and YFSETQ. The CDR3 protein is CASSFSGQGFDGTQYF. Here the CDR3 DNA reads TGCGCCAGCAGCTTTTCCGGACAGGGATTCGACGGGACCCAGTACTTC.

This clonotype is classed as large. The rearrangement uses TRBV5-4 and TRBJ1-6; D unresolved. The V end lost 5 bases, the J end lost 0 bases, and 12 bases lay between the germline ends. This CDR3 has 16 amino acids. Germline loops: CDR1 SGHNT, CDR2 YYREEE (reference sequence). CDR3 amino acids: CASRAMKGSYNSPLHF. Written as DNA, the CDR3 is TGTGCCAGCAGGGCCATGAAGGGCTCCTATAATTCACCCCTCCACTTT.

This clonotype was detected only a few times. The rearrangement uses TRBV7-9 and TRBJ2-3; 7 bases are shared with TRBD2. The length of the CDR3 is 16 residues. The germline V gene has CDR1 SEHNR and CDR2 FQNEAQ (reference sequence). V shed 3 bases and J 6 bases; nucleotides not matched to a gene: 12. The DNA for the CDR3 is TGTGCCAGCAGCTTCTTACAAGCGGGGTATGCGGATACGCAGTATTTT. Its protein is CASSFLQAGYADTQYF. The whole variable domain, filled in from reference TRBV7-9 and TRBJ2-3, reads DTGVSQNPRHKITKRGQNVTFRCDPISEHNRLYWYRQTLGQGPEFLTYFQNEAQLEKSRLLSDRFSAERPKGSFSTLEIQRTEQGDSAMYLCASSFLQAGYADTQYFGPGTRLTVL.

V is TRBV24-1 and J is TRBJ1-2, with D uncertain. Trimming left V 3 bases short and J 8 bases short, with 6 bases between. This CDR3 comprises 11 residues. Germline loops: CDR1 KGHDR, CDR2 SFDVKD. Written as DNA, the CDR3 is TGTGCCACCAGTGATCTAGGAGGCTACACCTTC. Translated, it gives CATSDLGGYTF.

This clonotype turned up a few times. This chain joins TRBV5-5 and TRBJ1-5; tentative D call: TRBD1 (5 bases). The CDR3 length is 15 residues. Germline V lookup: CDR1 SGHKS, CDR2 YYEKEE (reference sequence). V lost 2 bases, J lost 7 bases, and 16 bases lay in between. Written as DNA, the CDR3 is TGTGCCAGCAGCTTATTGGAGGGAGAGGGGCAGCCCCAGCATTTT. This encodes CASSLLEGEGQPQHF. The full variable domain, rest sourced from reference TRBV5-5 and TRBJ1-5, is DAGVTQSPTHLIKTRGQQVTLRCSPISGHKSVSWYQQVLGQGPQFIFQYYEKEERGRGNFPDRFSARQFPNYSSELNVNALLLGDSALYLCASSLLEGEGQPQHFGDGTRLSIL.

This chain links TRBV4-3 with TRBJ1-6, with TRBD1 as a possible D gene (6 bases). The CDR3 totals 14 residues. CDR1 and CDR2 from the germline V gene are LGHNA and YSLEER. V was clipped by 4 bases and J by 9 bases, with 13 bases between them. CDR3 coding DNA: TGCGCCAGCAGCCGAATCACAGGGTTTTCACCCCTCCACTTT. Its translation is CASSRITGFSPLHF.

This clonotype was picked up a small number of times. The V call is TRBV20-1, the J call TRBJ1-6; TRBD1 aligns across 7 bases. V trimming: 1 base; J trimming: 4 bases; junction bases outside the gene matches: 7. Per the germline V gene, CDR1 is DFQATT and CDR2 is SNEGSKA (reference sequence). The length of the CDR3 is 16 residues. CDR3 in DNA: TGCAGTGCTAGAGGGGGACAGATAAATTATAATTCACCCCTCCACTTT. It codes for CSARGGQINYNSPLHF.

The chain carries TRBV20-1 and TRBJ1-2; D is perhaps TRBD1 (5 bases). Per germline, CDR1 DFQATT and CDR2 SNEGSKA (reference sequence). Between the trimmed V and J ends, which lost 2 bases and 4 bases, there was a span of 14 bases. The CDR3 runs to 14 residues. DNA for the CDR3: TGCAGTGCTAGACCCGGGGTGAGGGGCTATGGCTACACCTTC. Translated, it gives CSARPGVRGYGYTF.

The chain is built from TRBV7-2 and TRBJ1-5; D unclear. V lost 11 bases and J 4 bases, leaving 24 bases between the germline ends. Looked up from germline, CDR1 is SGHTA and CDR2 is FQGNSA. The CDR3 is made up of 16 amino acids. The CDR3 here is CAAGLLVETDNQPQHF. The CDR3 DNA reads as TGTGCCGCGGGGTTGTTGGTGGAAACAGATAATCAGCCCCAGCATTTT.

The CDR3: CSVGLAGDHEQYF. CDR3 nucleotide sequence: TGCAGCGTTGGACTAGCGGGGGACCACGAGCAGTACTTC. This chain connects TRBV29-1 to TRBJ2-7, with 12 nucleotides matching TRBD2. The trim removed 4 bases at V and 5 bases at J, leaving 3 bases unmatched. The CDR3 is made up of 13 amino acids. Germline V lookup: CDR1 SQVTM, CDR2 ANQGSEA.